Below, 2 T cell receptor beta chains from the same sample are listed, as sequenced in a study of T cells in localized non-small cell lung cancer. Using immunoSEQ multiplex PCR, the repertoire was profiled, and TCRdb retains in-frame clones only, with some absent. The sample consists of more than 9,000 clones, about 73% of them appearing once. The sample was peripheral blood, taken before any cancer treatment. These receptors originate from a male donor at least 60 years old with stage I lung adenocarcinoma.

This clone was observed a few times. V is TRBV5-1 and J is TRBJ2-3; 7 nucleotides line up with TRBD1. The V and J ends lost 2 bases and 0 bases, in that order; junction bases with no gene match: 6. This CDR3 has 16 amino acids. CDR1 and CDR2 (germline): SGHRS, YFSETQ. For the CDR3, the DNA is TGCGCCAGCAGCTTCTCGGGACAGCGAAGCACAGATACGCAGTATTTT. This gives the protein CASSFSGQRSTDTQYF.

This chain uses TRBV11-2 with TRBJ2-3; a possible D gene is TRBD1 (5 bases). From germline, CDR1 is SGHAT and CDR2 FQNNGV. The CDR3 is 12 residues long. Trimming took off 5 bases at V and 4 bases at J, with 7 bases between the two ends. This CDR3 reads CASSRQSDTQYF. CDR3 nucleotides: TGTGCCAGCAGCAGACAGTCAGATACGCAGTATTTT.